Reported below is one TCR beta chain. Its antigen specificity is not known. No per-base quality is available; no much larger clone lies one base away. The data derive from a study of blood T cell repertoires in COVID-19 (dated by TCRdb to 2020 to 2021). With respect to the entire study: Collaborator samples came from the United States, Italy and Spain and covered acute and convalescent phases of COVID-19. The prospective study material was composed of cDNA or gDNA derived from T cells, B-cell-depleted T cells, or PBMCs. Where available, HLA class I and class II types were taken from metadata supplied by the sample provider and were not determined by assay-based typing. Samples came from the ongoing ImmuneRACE study (first 160 participants) plus 1,254 subjects from 6 global collaborators. Sample metadata almost always included a de-identified subject ID, COVID-19 status, age in years and sex. The repertoires were released in a freely available public database intended as a resource for research on the immune response to SARS-CoV-2. Subjects who had been exposed to COVID-19, were actively infected with it, or had recovered from it provided the deeply sampled blood TCRbeta repertoires that made up the dataset. Summary of the overall study and its limitations: The amount of clinical and demographic metadata varied by source and participant and was provided uncurated.

Each collaborating institution followed its own protocols to collect whole blood in K2EDTA tubes. For TCRbeta analysis, collaborators shipped samples as frozen whole blood, isolated PBMCs, or DNA extracted from either of those sample types. The immunoSEQ Assay, a bias-controlled multiplex PCR, was used to amplify TCRbeta CDR3 regions from genomic DNA. The paper's data handling went like this. The number of nucleated cells in each sample was estimated by amplification of reference gene primers within the assay. To quantify the absolute abundance of each unique TCRbeta CDR3 rearrangement, sequence reads were collapsed and filtered. For each sample, productive Simpson clonality was calculated by taking the square root of Simpson's diversity index across productive rearrangements. Imported from immuneACCESS, the table was reduced by TCRdb to in-frame sequences with V and J called. These copies leave out some clones; in studies compared against another copy, an unresolved V gene accounts for under half, and the cause of the remainder is not known. V and J calls and clone size are as listed in that table; D and trimming were resolved from the DNA. Recorded for this sample are 180,000 or so clones; around 81% of them occurred a single time. Roughly 2.6% of the sample is held by the ten biggest clonotypes.

V is shortened by 6 bases, J by 5 bases, and the region joining them spans 13 bases. The CDR3 holds 13 amino acids from the cysteine to the phenylalanine. Only CDR3 DNA remains: 39 bases, in frame from the first base. The TCR originated in a human donor with acute or convalescent COVID-19. The donor label of this sample is uncertain. The specimen sequenced was peripheral blood. Rearrangement joined TRBV12-3 or TRBV12-4 to TRBJ1-1; the D gene remains uncertain. The CDR3 protein: CASSRNGDTEAFF. Here is the DNA: TGTGCCAGCAGCCGCAACGGGGATACTGAAGCTTTCTTT.